This entry describes one T cell receptor beta chain. Its antigen is currently unknown. The data belong to a study of cytomegalovirus exposure and HLA in healthy donors. The primer mix had 60 Vbeta and 13 Jbeta primers. Sequencing was performed with immunoSEQ multiplex PCR; in TCRdb, only in-frame clones are kept and a portion is missing. This sample has some 140,000 clones, with just under 80% found just once. General observations from the study: Previously analyzed data showed that most TCR beta V segments were productive at a frequency of about 87% or about 30%.

The CDR3 runs 14 residues. The J segment lost 7 bases and the V segment lost 3 bases, leaving 6 bases of the junction unmatched. CDR1 and CDR2 from the germline V gene are GTSNPN and SVGIG (reference sequence). The sample consisted of PBMCs. This chain links TRBV30 with TRBJ1-6; the match to TRBD1 covers 7 bases. This sequence originates from a male donor in good health and CMV-seronegative. CDR3 region: CAWRPGTENSPLHF. CDR3 in DNA: TGTGCCTGGAGGCCCGGGACAGAGAATTCACCCCTCCACTTT.